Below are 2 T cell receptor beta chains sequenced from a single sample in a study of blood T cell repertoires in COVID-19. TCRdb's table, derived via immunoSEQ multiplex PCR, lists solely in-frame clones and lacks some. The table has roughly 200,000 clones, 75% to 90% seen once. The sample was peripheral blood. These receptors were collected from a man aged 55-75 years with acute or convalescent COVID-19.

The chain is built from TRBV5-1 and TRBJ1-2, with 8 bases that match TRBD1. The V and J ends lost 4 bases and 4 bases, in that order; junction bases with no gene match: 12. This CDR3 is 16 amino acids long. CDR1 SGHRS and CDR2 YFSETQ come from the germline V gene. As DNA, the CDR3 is TGCGCCAGCAGCCTTGGGGAAGGACAGGGAGGCTATGGCTACACCTTC. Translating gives CASSLGEGQGGYGYTF.

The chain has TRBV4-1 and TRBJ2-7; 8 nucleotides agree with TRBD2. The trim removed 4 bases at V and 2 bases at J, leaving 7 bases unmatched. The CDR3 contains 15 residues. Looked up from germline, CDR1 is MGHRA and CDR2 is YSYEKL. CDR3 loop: CASSRRLASTYEQYF. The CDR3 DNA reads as TGCGCCAGCAGCCGGCGACTAGCGTCAACCTACGAGCAGTACTTC.